A selection of T cell receptor beta chains follows, all from one sample in a study of T-cell memory formation after mild COVID-19. TCRdb called the 5' RACE reads again in MiXCR, with one record for every CDR3 protein. This table holds 160,000 or so distinct CDR3 sequences, roughly 30% found once. The material sequenced was PBMCs or a T cell subset sorted from them (not recorded which). These receptors were collected from an adult woman who had mild COVID-19 (a few samples of this study predate the infection). Cell type and time point are not known. Each CDR3 is given with its conserved first and last residue. A D gene is named only where the DNA matches it firmly. Some rows mark clone size as missing; the rest say once, few, many or name a class of expanded clone.

v_call	clone_size	j_call	d_call	cdr3_nt	cdr3_aa
TRBV11-2	-	TRBJ2-3	TRBD2	TGTGCCGGGTCGCGCGGGAGGGGTTCGGGCACAGATACGCAGTATTTT	CAGSRGRGSGTDTQYF
TRBV29-1	few	TRBJ2-7	TRBD1	TGCAGCGTTCTGGGACAGAACTACGAGCAGTACTTC	CSVLGQNYEQYF
TRBV29-1	-	TRBJ2-7	-	TGCAGCGTTCATACCCTCCAGGGGAGCTCCTACGAGCAGTACTTC	CSVHTLQGSSYEQYF
TRBV12-3/TRBV12-4	few	TRBJ2-2	-	TGTGCCAGCAGTCCCCAAGCGGGCACCGGGGAGCTGTTTTTT	CASSPQAGTGELFF
TRBV9	many	TRBJ2-6	-	TGTGCCAGCAGCGTGAGGGGAACGGTCTCTGGGGCCAACGTCCTGACTTTC	CASSVRGTVSGANVLTF
TRBV3-1	-	TRBJ2-5	-	TGTGCCAGCAGCCAAGAGTTGAAGACCCAGTACTTC	CASSQELKTQYF
TRBV24-1	-	TRBJ1-1	-	TGTGCCACCAGAGGGAAAGGGGGGAGCACTGAAGCTTTCTTT	CATRGKGGSTEAFF
TRBV7-9	-	TRBJ2-5	TRBD1	TGTGCCAGCAGGTTGACAGGGGGCGACGACCAGTACTTC	CASRLTGGDDQYF
TRBV12-3/TRBV12-4	-	TRBJ2-5	TRBD2	TGTGCCAGCAGTTTAGCCCTCCGGCGGGGGAGACAAGAGACCCAGTACTTC	CASSLALRRGRQETQYF
TRBV12-3/TRBV12-4	-	TRBJ1-4	TRBD1	TGTGCCAGCAGTCCCGGACAGGGAGGGGGTACTAATGAAAAACTGTTTTTT	CASSPGQGGGTNEKLFF
TRBV27	-	TRBJ2-1	TRBD2	TGTGCCAGCAGTGAGTGGGGAGGGAAACAGTTCTTC	CASSEWGGKQFF
TRBV29-1	-	TRBJ1-1	-	TGCAGCGTTGCGGGAGACACTGAAGCTTTCTTT	CSVAGDTEAFF
TRBV4-1	-	TRBJ2-2	TRBD1	TGCGCCAGCAGTTCTTACGGGGGACAGGGTTCCGGGGAGCTGTTTTTT	CASSSYGGQGSGELFF
TRBV6-5	-	TRBJ1-2	-	TGTGCCAGCAGTTACGGTCAGAGCTATGGCTACACCTTC	CASSYGQSYGYTF
TRBV12-3/TRBV12-4	-	TRBJ2-5	-	TGTGCCAGCAGTTTCCCGGGACCCGGGGGAGAGACCCAGTACTTC	CASSFPGPGGETQYF
TRBV2	once	TRBJ2-3	-	TGTGCCAGCAGGTGGACAGTGAGCACAGATACGCAGTATTTT	CASRWTVSTDTQYF
TRBV24-1	-	TRBJ2-2	TRBD2	TGTGCCACCAGTGATTTACAGCGGGAGACCGGGGAGCTGTTTTTT	CATSDLQRETGELFF
TRBV20-1	-	TRBJ2-7	TRBD2	TGCAGTGGAGTAGCGGGGGGTCTAAGCTCCTACGAGCAGTACTTC	CSGVAGGLSSYEQYF
TRBV6-6	-	TRBJ1-1	TRBD1	TGTGCCAGCAGTTACTACTCCAACCGGGACAGGGGCACTGAAGCTTTCTTT	CASSYYSNRDRGTEAFF
TRBV5-1	-	TRBJ1-6	-	TGCGCCAGCAGCTACAATTATAATTCACCCCTCCACTTT	CASSYNYNSPLHF
TRBV27	-	TRBJ2-3	TRBD1	TGTGCCAGCAGGCGGGCAGGACAGGGGGCGAATACGCAGTATTTT	CASRRAGQGANTQYF
TRBV6-2/TRBV6-3	few	TRBJ2-1	TRBD2	TGTGCCAGCGCACTTCCGGGACTAGCGGGTAGGGAGCAGTTCTTC	CASALPGLAGREQFF
TRBV25-1	-	TRBJ1-2	-	TGTGCCAGCAGTGGAGGCTATGGCTACACCTTC	CASSGGYGYTF
TRBV6-1	few	TRBJ1-5	-	TGTGCCAGCAGTGACCGAGAGAATCAGCCCCAGCATTTT	CASSDRENQPQHF
TRBV6-5	-	TRBJ1-2	-	TGTGCCAGCAGTTTAAGGACAGCAGTCTATGGCTACACCTTC	CASSLRTAVYGYTF
TRBV12-3/TRBV12-4	few	TRBJ2-7	TRBD2	TGTGCCAGCAGTCCCACTAGCGGTGGGTCTTCGGAGCAGTACTTC	CASSPTSGGSSEQYF
TRBV12-3/TRBV12-4	-	TRBJ2-4	-	TGTGCCAGCAGTTTGGTTAGCGCACGGCCCGTTCCGCTAGCCAAAAACATTCAGTACTTC	CASSLVSARPVPLAKNIQYF
TRBV9	-	TRBJ1-1	-	TGTGCCAGCAGCGTAGAAGCCAGGGAGGACACTGAAGCTTTCTTT	CASSVEAREDTEAFF
TRBV4-3	-	TRBJ2-3	TRBD1	TGCGCCAGCAGCCCTGGGACAGGGACGGATACGCAGTATTTT	CASSPGTGTDTQYF
TRBV29-1	-	TRBJ1-2	-	TGCAGCGCGGCCGCCAACTATGGCTACACCTTC	CSAAANYGYTF
TRBV4-2	few	TRBJ2-1	TRBD2	TGTGCCAGCAGCCTCGCGGTAGCGGGAGAAGGGGCAAGTGAGCAGTTCTTC	CASSLAVAGEGASEQFF
TRBV6-6	-	TRBJ1-1	-	TGTGCCAGCAGGCGGGACACTATAAACACTGAAGCTTTCTTT	CASRRDTINTEAFF
TRBV4-2	few	TRBJ2-1	-	TGTGCCAGCAGCCAAGATTACAGAAACAATGAGCAGTTCTTC	CASSQDYRNNEQFF
TRBV3-1	few	TRBJ2-7	-	TGTGCCAGCAGCGTCGGGACTGCAACCTACGAGCAGTACTTC	CASSVGTATYEQYF
TRBV6-2/TRBV6-3	-	TRBJ2-5	TRBD1	TGTGCCAGCAGCCCCTCGGGGGACAGGGAAGAGACCCGGTACTTC	CASSPSGDREETRYF
TRBV27	-	TRBJ2-1	TRBD2	TGTGCCAGTAGCGGGAGGTGGGGAAATGAGCAGTTCTTC	CASSGRWGNEQFF
TRBV12-3/TRBV12-4	-	TRBJ2-3	-	TGTGCCAGCAGCACTGCCGTCCGAGATACGCAGTATTTT	CASSTAVRDTQYF
TRBV20-1	-	TRBJ2-2	TRBD2	TGCAGTGCTAGGGTAGCTAGCGGGAGGGCCCTACCCGGGGAGCTGTTTTTT	CSARVASGRALPGELFF
TRBV12-3/TRBV12-4	-	TRBJ1-5	-	TGTGCCAGCAGTTTTGGGTGGACAGTGAATCAGCCCCAGCATTTT	CASSFGWTVNQPQHF
TRBV9	few	TRBJ2-7	-	TGTGCCAGCAGCGTAGCCCCCGGCTACGAGCAGTACTTC	CASSVAPGYEQYF
TRBV5-5	few	TRBJ1-6	-	TGTGCCAGCAGCTTAAGGGCCTTTGGCGACTCACCCCTCCACTTT	CASSLRAFGDSPLHF
TRBV10-3	-	TRBJ2-3	TRBD2	TGTGCCATCAGTCGACTAGCGGGAGAGGATACGCAGTATTTT	CAISRLAGEDTQYF
TRBV5-4	-	TRBJ2-7	-	TGTGCCAGCCGCTCCTTGGGGAACTGGAAAGAGCAGTACTTC	CASRSLGNWKEQYF
TRBV5-1	-	TRBJ2-4	TRBD2	TGCGCCAGCAGCCAAACTAGCGGGGGGGCCTCGGCCAAAAACATTCAGTACTTC	CASSQTSGGASAKNIQYF
TRBV30	few	TRBJ1-1	-	TGTGCCTGGAGTGTCCTCACTGCAGCTTTCTTT	CAWSVLTAAFF